The TCR beta chain described here comes from a study of cytomegalovirus exposure and HLA in healthy donors. For the study at large: About 85 million unique TCR sequences came from HLA-typed donors in an early release.

J gave up 3 bases and V 6 bases, and 3 bases lay outside the gene matches. Germline-derived CDR1 and CDR2 are SQVTM and ANQGSEA. CDR3 length: 14 residues. PCR amplification relied on 60 Vbeta primers (plus 13 Jbeta primers). Authors' methods: An analysis performed later counted roughly 80 million unique TCR beta chains (roughly 11 million of them shared). The data were produced by immunoSEQ multiplex PCR, yet TCRdb's version contains in-frame clones alone and is incomplete. The V and J calls and clone size come from that table; D and trimming were worked out from the DNA. The sample shows more than 140,000 clones, around 80% of them seen only once. Nominal health characterized the donors when sampled, though unrecorded immune exposures were likely. Findings of the study overall: V- and J-gene trimming in TCR beta was tied to a missense DCLRE1C variant by an analysis performed later.

On this clone: The antigen is not known.

The sample comprised PBMCs. The chain combines TRBV29-1 with TRBJ2-3, with TRBD2 matching 13 bases. The sequence was obtained from a man younger than 35 in good health and CMV-seropositive. The CDR3 nucleotides are TGCAGCGTGAAGACTAGCGGGAGGACAGATACGCAGTATTTT. Amino acid sequence: CSVKTSGRTDTQYF.